This is a list of T cell receptor beta chains from one sample in a study of blood T cell repertoires in COVID-19. Repertoires were generated with immunoSEQ multiplex PCR, while TCRdb's copy carries only in-frame clones and drops some. This table has roughly 250,000 clones, 80% to 90% appearing once. The sequenced material came from PBMCs or T cells enriched from blood (not recorded which). Source of these receptors: a woman aged 40-49 years who had been exposed to COVID-19. Both conserved end residues are part of each CDR3. The D gene is left open where the match is weak.

d_gene	v_gene	j_gene	CDR3aa	CDR3nt
TRBD2	TRBV5-4	TRBJ2-3	CASSLRLAGATDTQYF	TGTGCCAGCAGCTTGCGACTAGCGGGAGCTACAGATACGCAGTATTTT
TRBD2	TRBV3-1/TRBV3-2	TRBJ2-2	CASSQNAAGGTGELFF	TGTGCCAGCAGCCAAAACGCGGCGGGGGGCACCGGGGAGCTGTTTTTT
.	TRBV7-2	TRBJ2-7	CASSLSGGSYEQYF	TGTGCCAGCAGCTTGTCCGGAGGATCCTACGAGCAGTACTTC
TRBD1	TRBV6-6	TRBJ1-1	CASRPSGQGIDTEAFF	TGTGCCAGCAGACCCTCGGGACAGGGGATAGACACTGAAGCTTTCTTT
.	TRBV18	TRBJ2-1	CASSQGRAGANEQFF	TGTGCCAGCTCACAGGGAAGGGCAGGGGCGAATGAGCAGTTCTTC
TRBD1	TRBV6-6	TRBJ2-1	CATTQGAVYNEQFF	TGTGCCACCACACAGGGGGCGGTCTACAATGAGCAGTTCTTC
.	TRBV19	TRBJ2-1	CASSISGGQGRNEQFF	TGTGCCAGTAGTATTTCTGGGGGCCAGGGTCGAAATGAGCAGTTCTTC
.	TRBV11-3	TRBJ2-3	CASSLRGRGTDTQYF	TGTGCCAGCAGCTTGAGAGGCAGGGGAACAGATACGCAGTATTTT
TRBD2	TRBV7-3	TRBJ2-3	CASSLGAGGSTDTQYF	TGTGCCAGCAGCTTGGGGGCGGGAGGGAGCACAGATACGCAGTATTTT
.	TRBV7-2	TRBJ2-1	CASSLGRGHNEQFF	TGTGCCAGCAGCTTAGGAAGGGGCCACAATGAGCAGTTCTTC
.	TRBV5-4	TRBJ2-5	CASSLAGAGGETQYF	TGTGCCAGCAGCTTGGCAGGGGCTGGAGGAGAGACCCAGTACTTC
.	TRBV7-9	TRBJ1-4	CASSLREKLFF	TGTGCCAGCAGCTTGCGGGAAAAACTGTTTTTT
.	TRBV2	TRBJ1-1	CASSGQLGTEAFF	TGTGCCAGCAGCGGACAGTTGGGGACTGAAGCTTTCTTT
.	TRBV7-6	TRBJ1-5	CASSLAKSNRGNGNQPQHF	TGTGCCAGCAGCTTAGCTAAGTCGAATCGGGGAAACGGCAATCAGCCCCAGCATTTT
TRBD1	TRBV30	TRBJ1-5	CAWSDGQGGNQPQHF	TGTGCCTGGAGTGACGGACAGGGCGGCAATCAGCCCCAGCATTTT
TRBD1	TRBV18	TRBJ1-1	CASSPRDRGLSEDTEAFF	TGTGCCAGCTCACCACGGGACAGGGGTTTGTCAGAGGACACTGAAGCTTTCTTT
TRBD1	TRBV2	TRBJ1-2	CASSKDRGRNYGYTF	TGTGCCAGCAGTAAGGACAGGGGGCGCAACTATGGCTACACCTTC